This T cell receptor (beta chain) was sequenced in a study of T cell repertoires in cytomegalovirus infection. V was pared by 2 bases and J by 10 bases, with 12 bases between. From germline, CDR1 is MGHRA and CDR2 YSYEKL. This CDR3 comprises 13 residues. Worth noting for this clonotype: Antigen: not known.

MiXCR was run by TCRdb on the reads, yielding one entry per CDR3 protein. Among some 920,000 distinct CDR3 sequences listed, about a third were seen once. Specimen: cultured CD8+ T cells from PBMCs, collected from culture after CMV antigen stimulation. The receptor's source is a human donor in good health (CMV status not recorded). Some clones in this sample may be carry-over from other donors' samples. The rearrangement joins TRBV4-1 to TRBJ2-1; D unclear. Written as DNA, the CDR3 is TGCGCCAGCAGCCAACTGTCTTCAGTCGAGCAGTTCTTC. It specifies CASSQLSSVEQFF.